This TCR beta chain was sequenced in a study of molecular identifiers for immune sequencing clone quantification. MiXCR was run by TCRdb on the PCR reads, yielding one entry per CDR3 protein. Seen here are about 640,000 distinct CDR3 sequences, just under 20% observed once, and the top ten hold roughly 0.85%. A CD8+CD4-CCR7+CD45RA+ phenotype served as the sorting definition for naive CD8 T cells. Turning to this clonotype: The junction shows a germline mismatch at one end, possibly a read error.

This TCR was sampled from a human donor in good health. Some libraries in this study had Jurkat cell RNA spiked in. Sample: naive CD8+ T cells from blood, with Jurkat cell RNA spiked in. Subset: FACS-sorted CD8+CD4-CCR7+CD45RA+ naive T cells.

Here the CDR3 reads CSATSGDYNEQLF. The CDR3 nucleotides are TGCAGTGCTACTAGCGGCGACTACAATGAGCAGCTCTTC. The chain combines TRBV20-1 with TRBJ2-1; TRBD2 aligns across 7 bases. Germline values: CDR1 DFQATT, CDR2 SNEGSKA (reference sequence). There are 13 residues in the CDR3.